The 27 T cell receptor beta chains below all came from one sample that was sequenced in a study of shared clonotypes between healthy human individuals. Naive CD8 cells comprised CD45RO-negative, CCR7-positively selected cells, excluding terminally differentiated effector memory CD45RA+ cells. The table came from immunoSEQ multiplex PCR; TCRdb's copy has only in-frame clones and leaves some out. The sample includes around 650,000 clones, 95% to 96% of them seen just once. The sample taken for sequencing was naive CD8+ T cells sorted from blood. The origin of the receptors is a woman aged 25 to 39 in good health.

V is TRBV7-9 and J is TRBJ2-7, with D possibly being TRBD2 (6 bases). Looked up from germline, CDR1 is SEHNR and CDR2 is FQNEAQ (reference sequence). V gave up 5 bases and J gave up 4 bases, with 12 bases separating them. The CDR3 has 13 amino acids. CDR3: CASSPLAEYEQYF. The CDR3, as DNA: TGTGCCAGCAGCCCATTAGCGGAGTACGAGCAGTACTTC.

This chain connects TRBV7-2 to TRBJ1-1; D not certain. The ends were cut back, 3 bases at V and 4 bases at J, with 6 bases in the middle. Germline assignment: CDR1 SGHTA and CDR2 FQGNSA. The CDR3 consists of 12 residues. The CDR3 DNA follows: TGTGCCAGCAGCTTTTCTATCACTGAAGCTTTCTTT. Amino acid sequence: CASSFSITEAFF. Variable domain in full (rest from reference TRBV7-2 and TRBJ1-1): GAGVSQSPSNKVTEKGKDVELRCDPISGHTALYWYRQSLGQGLEFLIYFQGNSAPDKSGLPSDRFSAERTGGSVSTLTIQRTQQEDSAVYLCASSFSITEAFFGQGTRLTVV.

The V and J genes are TRBV29-1 and TRBJ1-1, with D unclear. Trimming left V 6 bases short and J 0 bases short, with 17 bases between. The CDR3 runs 15 residues. Germline V gene sequence: CDR1 SQVTM, CDR2 ANQGSEA. The chain's CDR3 is CSVALVNPMNTEAFF. DNA of the CDR3: TGCAGCGTAGCCCTGGTCAACCCCATGAACACTGAAGCTTTCTTT.

V gene TRBV5-1 combines with J gene TRBJ2-5, with 9 bases aligning to TRBD2. The V gene end was trimmed by 0 bases and the J gene end by 0 bases; junction bases not matched to a gene: 6. The CDR3 covers 17 residues. CDR1 and CDR2 from the germline V gene are SGHRS and YFSETQ. The CDR3 region has the DNA TGCGCCAGCAGCTTGGCGACTAGCGGAATGTACCAAGAGACCCAGTACTTC. Translated, it gives CASSLATSGMYQETQYF.

This chain links TRBV28 with TRBJ2-2; TRBD1 matches 8 bases. This CDR3 has 14 amino acids. V dropped 6 bases and J dropped 5; count of bases not matched to a gene: 5. Germline loops: CDR1 MDHEN, CDR2 SYDVKM. The CDR3 DNA follows: TGTGCCAGCAGCCTACAGGGGGAAACCGGGGAGCTGTTTTTT. Translating gives CASSLQGETGELFF. The entire variable domain, with the rest obtained from reference TRBV28 and TRBJ2-2, is as follows: DVKVTQSSRYLVKRTGEKVFLECVQDMDHENMFWYRQDPGLGLRLIYFSYDVKMKEKGDIPEGYSVSREKKERFSLILESASTNQTSMYLCASSLQGETGELFFGEGSRLTVL.

Concerning this clone: At one of its ends the junction is not consistent with the germline gene, which may arise from a read error. The CDR3 region is CASSESTGNFNEKLFF. The CDR3 coding sequence is TGTGCCAGCAGTGAGTCGACAGGGAACTTTAATGAAAAACTGTTTTTT. The chain has TRBV10-2 and TRBJ1-4, with 7 bases identical to TRBD1. Germline assignment: CDR1 WSHSY and CDR2 SAAADI. The CDR3 loop spans 16 amino acids.

V gene TRBV10-2 combines with J gene TRBJ2-1; 9 bases map to TRBD2. Looked up from germline, CDR1 is WSHSY and CDR2 is SAAADI. CDR3 length equals 15 residues. V gave up 3 bases and J gave up 3 bases; unmatched junction bases: 3. The CDR3 DNA follows: TGCGCCAGCAGTGACCTAGCGGGATACTACAATGAGCAGTTCTTC. This codes for CASSDLAGYYNEQFF.

J is TRBJ1-4 and V is TRBV28; 8 bases agree with TRBD1. The CDR3 is 17 amino acids. Germline values: CDR1 MDHEN, CDR2 SYDVKM. Trimming took 2 bases from V and 0 from J; bases not matched to a gene: 5. As DNA, the CDR3 is TGTGCCAGCAGTTTACTGGGACAGGAGGCAACTAATGAAAAACTGTTTTTT. As protein: CASSLLGQEATNEKLFF.

The gene calls are TRBV7-9 and TRBJ2-7; 11 bases fit TRBD2. This CDR3 has 17 amino acids. Germline V gives CDR1 SEHNR, CDR2 FQNEAQ (reference sequence). Trimming took 4 bases from V and 7 from J; bases not matched to a gene: 15. In nucleotides, the CDR3 is TGTGCCAGCAGCTCCGTTCAGGTAGCGGGAGGGCCGGAAGAGCAGTACTTC. Its translation is CASSSVQVAGGPEEQYF.

The rearrangement joins TRBV11-2 to TRBJ2-1, with D possibly TRBD2 on 5 matching bases. Germline values: CDR1 SGHAT, CDR2 FQNNGV. V gave up 0 bases and J gave up 3 bases, with 18 bases separating them. This CDR3 has 18 residues. Here the CDR3 DNA reads TGTGCCAGCAGCTTAGATTCTCTGCGGGCGGATATCTACAATGAGCAGTTCTTC. Protein product: CASSLDSLRADIYNEQFF.

This chain links TRBV14 with TRBJ2-5; D may match TRBD1 or TRBD2 (5 bases each). The J call may be faulty, since TRBJ2-7 better matches the DNA end. Per the germline V gene, CDR1 is SGHDN and CDR2 is FVKESK. This CDR3 is built from 14 residues. CDR3 region: CASSQDTSSYEQYF. In DNA form, the CDR3 reads TGTGCCAGCAGCCAGGACACTAGCTCCTACGAGCAGTACTTC.

The CDR3 loop reads CASSLDQRTDTQYF. The CDR3 nucleotides read TGTGCCAGCAGCTTGGACCAGCGCACAGATACGCAGTATTTT. V and J are TRBV5-4 and TRBJ2-3, with D unclear. Between the trimmed V and J ends, which lost 0 bases and 1 base, there was a span of 6 bases. The CDR3 is 14 residues long. Germline loops: CDR1 SGHNT, CDR2 YYREEE (reference sequence).

V gene TRBV4-1 combines with J gene TRBJ2-2; the match to TRBD1 covers 7 bases. In germline, CDR1 is MGHRA, CDR2 YSYEKL. The CDR3 has 17 amino acids. The V segment lost 2 bases and the J segment 1 base; nucleotides outside the gene matches: 7. CDR3 sequence (DNA): TGCGCCAGCAGCCAATTTGGGACAGAGATGAACACCGGGGAGCTGTTTTTT. This sequence encodes CASSQFGTEMNTGELFF.

The chain has TRBV9 and TRBJ2-7, with D maybe TRBD1 (6 bases). The CDR3 is 12 residues long. Germline-derived CDR1 and CDR2 are SGDLS and YYNGEE. Trimming shortened V by 1 base and J by 5 bases, and 7 bases separated the two germline ends. The CDR3 here is CASSVRGNEQYF. DNA for the CDR3: TGTGCCAGCAGCGTAAGGGGGAACGAGCAGTACTTC.

This sequence joins TRBV6-5 and TRBJ1-1; D gene uncertain. CDR1 and CDR2 from the germline V gene are MNHEY and SVGAGI. V was shortened by 6 bases and J by 1 base, with 12 bases between the two germline ends. The CDR3 loop spans 14 amino acids. CDR3 coding DNA: TGTGCCAGCAGCCACGGGTGGGAGAACACTGAAGCTTTCTTT. This encodes CASSHGWENTEAFF.

This clone was detected a few times. This chain joins TRBV7-4 and TRBJ1-4, with D tentatively TRBD1 (6 bases). CDR1 is SGHVT and CDR2 is SQSDAQ in the germline V gene. V shed 6 bases and J shed 10 bases, with 21 bases lying between them. The CDR3 runs to 15 residues. The CDR3 DNA is TGTGCCAGCAGTTACTACAAGGGGGAATTGGGAAAACTGTTTTTT. Translating gives CASSYYKGELGKLFF.

V usage is TRBV7-9 and J usage is TRBJ1-1; D not resolved. The germline gives CDR1 SEHNR, CDR2 FQNEAQ (reference sequence). The CDR3 is 11 amino acids. The V gene lost 6 bases and the J gene lost 4 bases, with 6 bases spanning the gap. In DNA, the CDR3 is TGTGCCAGCAGTATCGGCACTGAAGCTTTCTTT. Amino acids: CASSIGTEAFF.

This chain connects TRBV28 to TRBJ2-1; 10 nucleotides line up with TRBD2. CDR1 is MDHEN and CDR2 is SYDVKM in the germline V gene. V trimming: 3 bases; J trimming: 9 bases; junction bases outside the gene matches: 17. The CDR3 is made up of 18 amino acids. CDR3 amino acids: CASSFGLAGVGLSTEQFF. The CDR3 nucleotides read TGTGCCAGCAGTTTCGGTCTAGCGGGAGTTGGTTTGAGCACTGAGCAGTTCTTC.

The rearrangement joins TRBV5-4 to TRBJ1-2; D remains unclear. With 0 bases removed from V and 4 bases from J, the gap between germline ends came to 4 bases. This CDR3 spans 12 amino acids. CDR1 and CDR2 from the germline V gene are SGHNT and YYREEE (reference sequence). CDR3 residues: CASSLVPYGYTF. The CDR3 DNA reads TGTGCCAGCAGCTTGGTGCCCTATGGCTACACCTTC.

The rearrangement uses TRBV28 and TRBJ1-3; possibly TRBD1 for D (5 bases). This CDR3 comprises 12 residues. V gave up 5 bases and J gave up 4 bases, with 6 bases separating them. CDR1 and CDR2 (germline): MDHEN, SYDVKM. The CDR3 DNA reads as TGTGCCAGCAGTCAGGGAGGAAACACCATATATTTT. Encoded protein: CASSQGGNTIYF.

The chain employs TRBV29-1 and TRBJ2-7, with no clear D. Germline lookup yields CDR1 SQVTM and CDR2 ANQGSEA. V was trimmed by 7 bases and J by 2 bases, leaving 9 bases between them. The CDR3 is 11 amino acids. The CDR3 DNA follows: TGCAGCGCCCGACAAGCCTACGAGCAGTACTTC. Protein sequence: CSARQAYEQYF.

This clone has just one count. The rearrangement uses TRBV27 and TRBJ1-1; 9 bases align to TRBD1. V shed 3 bases, J shed 4 bases, and the junction held 3 bases outside the gene matches. Germline V gene sequence: CDR1 MNHEY, CDR2 SMNVEV (reference sequence). The length of the CDR3 is 14 residues. The CDR3 loop is CASSFTGGLTEAFF. CDR3 nucleotides: TGTGCCAGCAGTTTTACAGGGGGCCTCACTGAAGCTTTCTTT.

This clone was recorded only once. The chain couples TRBV4-1 to TRBJ2-2; D tentatively reads TRBD1 or TRBD2 (5 bases each). Trimming removed 3 bases from V and 1 base from J, with 12 bases in between. There are 16 residues in the CDR3. Germline V gene data show CDR1 as MGHRA and CDR2 as YSYEKL. Here the CDR3 reads CASSHDRDGNTGELFF. CDR3 DNA sequence: TGCGCCAGCAGCCACGACCGGGACGGGAACACCGGGGAGCTGTTTTTT.

V is TRBV5-1 and J is TRBJ2-7, with a weak D call TRBD2 (6 bases). This CDR3 comprises 15 residues. V was shortened by 3 bases and J by 1 base, with 14 bases between the two germline ends. Germline CDR1 reads SGHRS; CDR2 reads YFSETQ. This CDR3 reads CASSSRAGTSYEQYF. The CDR3 bases are TGCGCCAGCAGCTCTCGCGCGGGAACATCCTACGAGCAGTACTTC.

The chain carries TRBV4-1 and TRBJ2-7; 12 bases are a match to TRBD2. Germline lookup yields CDR1 MGHRA and CDR2 YSYEKL. This CDR3 contains 15 residues. J was trimmed by 4 bases and V by 1 base; bases with no gene match: 2. CDR3: CASSQGLAGVYEQYF. The CDR3 region has the DNA TGCGCCAGCAGCCAAGGACTAGCGGGAGTGTACGAGCAGTACTTC.

The CDR3 nucleotides are TGTGCCAGCGGGGGCGGCCAGGGGAATTACGAGCAGTACTTC. Protein product: CASGGGQGNYEQYF. The V gene is TRBV27, the J gene TRBJ2-7, with TRBD1 as a possible D gene (6 bases). V was pared by 8 bases and J by 4 bases, with 18 bases between. There are 14 residues in the CDR3. CDR1 is MNHEY, CDR2 SMNVEV, per germline (reference sequence).

DNA of the CDR3: TGTGCCAGTAGTCGACTGGACTATCCGGAGCAGTTCTTC. Translating it yields CASSRLDYPEQFF. The V and J genes are TRBV19 and TRBJ2-1; possibly TRBD2 for D (6 bases). The CDR3 is 13 residues long. In germline, CDR1 is LNHDA, CDR2 SQIVND (reference sequence). Trimming left V 5 bases short and J 10 bases short, with 15 bases between.